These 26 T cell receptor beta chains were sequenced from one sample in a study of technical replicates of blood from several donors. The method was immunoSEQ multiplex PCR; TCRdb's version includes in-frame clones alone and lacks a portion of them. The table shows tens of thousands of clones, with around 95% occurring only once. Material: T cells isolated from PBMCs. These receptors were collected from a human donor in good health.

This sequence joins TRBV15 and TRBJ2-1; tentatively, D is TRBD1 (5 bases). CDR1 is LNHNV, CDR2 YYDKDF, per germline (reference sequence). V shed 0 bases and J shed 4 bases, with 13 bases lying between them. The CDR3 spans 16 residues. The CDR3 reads CATSRDGRVGYNEQFF. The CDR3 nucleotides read TGTGCCACCAGCAGAGATGGCAGGGTGGGTTACAATGAGCAGTTCTTC.

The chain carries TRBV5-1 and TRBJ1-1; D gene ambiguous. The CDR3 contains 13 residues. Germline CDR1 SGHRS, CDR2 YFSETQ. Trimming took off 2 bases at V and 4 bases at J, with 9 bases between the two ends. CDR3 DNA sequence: TGCGCCAGCAGCTTCCCGGGGAGCACTGAAGCTTTCTTT. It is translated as CASSFPGSTEAFF.

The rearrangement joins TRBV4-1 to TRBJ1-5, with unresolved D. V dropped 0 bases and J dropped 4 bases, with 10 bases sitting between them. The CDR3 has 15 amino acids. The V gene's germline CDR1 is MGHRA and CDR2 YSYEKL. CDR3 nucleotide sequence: TGCGCCAGCAGCCAAGATGGGCCAGGAAATCAGCCCCAGCATTTT. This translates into CASSQDGPGNQPQHF.

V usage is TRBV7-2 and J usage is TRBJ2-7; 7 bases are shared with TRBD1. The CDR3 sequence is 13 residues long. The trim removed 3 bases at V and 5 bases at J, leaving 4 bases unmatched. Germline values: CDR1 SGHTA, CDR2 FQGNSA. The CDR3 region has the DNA TGTGCCAGCAGCTTGGGACAGACCCACGAGCAGTACTTC. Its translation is CASSLGQTHEQYF.

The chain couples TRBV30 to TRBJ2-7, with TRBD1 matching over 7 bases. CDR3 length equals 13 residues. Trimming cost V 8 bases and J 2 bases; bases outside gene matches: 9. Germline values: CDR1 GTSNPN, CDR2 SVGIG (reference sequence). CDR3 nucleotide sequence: TGTGCCGGGAAGACAGGGACGGCCTACGAGCAGTACTTC. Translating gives CAGKTGTAYEQYF. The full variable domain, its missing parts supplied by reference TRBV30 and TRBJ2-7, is SQTIHQWPATLVQPVGSPLSLECTVEGTSNPNLYWYRQAAGRGLQLLFYSVGIGQISSEVPQNLSASRPQDRQFILSSKKLLLSDSGFYLCAGKTGTAYEQYFGPGTRLTVT.

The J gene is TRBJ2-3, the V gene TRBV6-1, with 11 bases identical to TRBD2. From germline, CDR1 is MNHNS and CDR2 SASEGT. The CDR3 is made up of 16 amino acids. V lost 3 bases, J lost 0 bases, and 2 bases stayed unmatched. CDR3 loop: CASSETSGVSTDTQYF. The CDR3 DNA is TGTGCCAGCAGTGAGACTAGCGGGGTCAGCACAGATACGCAGTATTTT.

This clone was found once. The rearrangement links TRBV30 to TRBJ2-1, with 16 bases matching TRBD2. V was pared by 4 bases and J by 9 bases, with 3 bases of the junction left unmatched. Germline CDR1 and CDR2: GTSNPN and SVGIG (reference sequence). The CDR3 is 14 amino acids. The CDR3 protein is CAWTGLAGGREQFF. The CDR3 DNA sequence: TGTGCCTGGACGGGACTAGCGGGGGGGCGTGAGCAGTTCTTC.

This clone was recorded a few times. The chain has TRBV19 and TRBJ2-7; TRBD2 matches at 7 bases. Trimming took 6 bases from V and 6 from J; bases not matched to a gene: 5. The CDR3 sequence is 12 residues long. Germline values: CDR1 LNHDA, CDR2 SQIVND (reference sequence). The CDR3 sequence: CASSISGTEQYF. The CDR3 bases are TGTGCCAGTAGCATAAGCGGGACCGAGCAGTACTTC.

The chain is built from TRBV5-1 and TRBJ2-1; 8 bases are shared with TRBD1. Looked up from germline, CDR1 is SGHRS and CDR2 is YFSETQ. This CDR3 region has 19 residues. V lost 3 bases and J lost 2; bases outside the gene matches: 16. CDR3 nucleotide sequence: TGCGCCAGCAGCTCAAGACTACTAATACAGGGGGGCACCTACAATGAGCAGTTCTTC. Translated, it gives CASSSRLLIQGGTYNEQFF.

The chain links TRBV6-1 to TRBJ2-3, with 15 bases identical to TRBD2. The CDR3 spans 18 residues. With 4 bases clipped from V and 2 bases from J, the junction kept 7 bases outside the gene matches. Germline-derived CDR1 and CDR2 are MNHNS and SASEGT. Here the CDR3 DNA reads TGTGCCAGCAGTGTTCGGGGACTAGCGGGGGGTTACACAGATACGCAGTATTTT. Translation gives CASSVRGLAGGYTDTQYF.

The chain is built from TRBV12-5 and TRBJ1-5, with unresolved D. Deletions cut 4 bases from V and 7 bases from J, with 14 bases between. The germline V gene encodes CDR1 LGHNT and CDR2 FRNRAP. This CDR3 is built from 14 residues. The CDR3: CASGYSGEDQPQHF. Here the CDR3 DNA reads TGTGCTAGTGGTTATTCGGGAGAAGACCAGCCCCAGCATTTT.

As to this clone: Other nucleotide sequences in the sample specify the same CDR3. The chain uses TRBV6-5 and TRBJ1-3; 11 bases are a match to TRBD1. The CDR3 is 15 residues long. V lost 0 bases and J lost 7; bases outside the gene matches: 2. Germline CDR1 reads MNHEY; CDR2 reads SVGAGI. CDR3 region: CASSYSGTGGNTIYF. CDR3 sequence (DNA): TGTGCCAGCAGTTACTCCGGGACAGGGGGGAACACCATATATTTT.

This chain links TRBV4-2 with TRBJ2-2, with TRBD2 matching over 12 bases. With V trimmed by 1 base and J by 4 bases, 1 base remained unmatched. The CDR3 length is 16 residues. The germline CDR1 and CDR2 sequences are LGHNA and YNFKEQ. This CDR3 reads CASSQGLAGVTGELFF. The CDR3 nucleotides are TGTGCCAGCAGCCAAGGACTAGCGGGGGTCACCGGGGAGCTGTTTTTT.

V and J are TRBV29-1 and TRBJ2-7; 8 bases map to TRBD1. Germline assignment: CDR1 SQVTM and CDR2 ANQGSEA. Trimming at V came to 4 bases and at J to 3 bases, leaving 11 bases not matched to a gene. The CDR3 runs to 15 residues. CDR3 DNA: TGCAGCGTTGTATGGCCGGACAGGGAAAACTACGAGCAGTACTTC. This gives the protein CSVVWPDRENYEQYF.

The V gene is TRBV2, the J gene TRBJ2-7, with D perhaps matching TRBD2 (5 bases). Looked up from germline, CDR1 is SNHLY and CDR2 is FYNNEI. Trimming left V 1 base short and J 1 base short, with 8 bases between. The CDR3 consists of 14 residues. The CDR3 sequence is CASSEEGLSYEQYF. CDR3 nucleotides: TGTGCCAGCAGTGAAGAAGGACTGTCCTACGAGCAGTACTTC. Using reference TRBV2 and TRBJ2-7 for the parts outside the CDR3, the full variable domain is EPEVTQTPSHQVTQMGQEVILRCVPISNHLYFYWYRQILGQKVEFLVSFYNNEISEKSEIFDDQFSVERPDGSNFTLKIRSTKLEDSAMYFCASSEEGLSYEQYFGPGTRLTVT.

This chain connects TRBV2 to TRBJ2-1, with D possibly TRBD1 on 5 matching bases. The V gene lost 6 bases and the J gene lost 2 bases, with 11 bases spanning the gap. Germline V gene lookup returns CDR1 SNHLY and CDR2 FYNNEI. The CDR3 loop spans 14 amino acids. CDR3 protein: CASRSSGPYNEQFF. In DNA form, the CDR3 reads TGTGCCAGCAGGTCTTCAGGGCCCTACAATGAGCAGTTCTTC.

The CDR3 coding sequence is TGTGCCAGCAGTAGGACTAGCGGGGGGGGTTACGAGCAGTACTTC. This translates into CASSRTSGGGYEQYF. J is TRBJ2-7 and V is TRBV9; 15 bases agree with TRBD2. The CDR3 is made up of 15 amino acids. Germline lookup yields CDR1 SGDLS and CDR2 YYNGEE. The ends lost 5 bases at V and 4 bases at J; junction bases unmatched: 4. Drawing the rest from reference TRBV9 and TRBJ2-7, the complete variable domain is DSGVTQTPKHLITATGQRVTLRCSPRSGDLSVYWYQQSLDQGLQFLIQYYNGEERAKGNILERFSAQQFPDLHSELNLSSLELGDSALYFCASSRTSGGGYEQYFGPGTRLTVT.

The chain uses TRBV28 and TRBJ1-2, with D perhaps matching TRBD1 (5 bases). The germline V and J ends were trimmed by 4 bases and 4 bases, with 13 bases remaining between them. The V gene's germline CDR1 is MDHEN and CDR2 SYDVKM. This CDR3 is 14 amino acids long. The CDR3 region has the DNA TGTGCCAGCAGTTCTCCAGGGTTGGGCTATGGCTACACCTTC. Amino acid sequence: CASSSPGLGYGYTF.

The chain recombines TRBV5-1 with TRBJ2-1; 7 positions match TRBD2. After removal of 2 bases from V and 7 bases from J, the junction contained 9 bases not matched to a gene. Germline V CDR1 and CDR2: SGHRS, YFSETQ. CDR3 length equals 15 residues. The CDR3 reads CASSLGAGISNEQFF. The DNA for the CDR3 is TGCGCCAGCAGCTTAGGAGCGGGAATTAGTAATGAGCAGTTCTTC.

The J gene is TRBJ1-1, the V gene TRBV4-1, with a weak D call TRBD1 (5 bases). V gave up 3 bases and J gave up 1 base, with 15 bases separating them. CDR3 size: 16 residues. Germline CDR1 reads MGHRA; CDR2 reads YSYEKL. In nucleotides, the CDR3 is TGCGCCAGCAGCCACCGGGAGGGGAATTCGAACACTGAAGCTTTCTTT. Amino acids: CASSHREGNSNTEAFF.

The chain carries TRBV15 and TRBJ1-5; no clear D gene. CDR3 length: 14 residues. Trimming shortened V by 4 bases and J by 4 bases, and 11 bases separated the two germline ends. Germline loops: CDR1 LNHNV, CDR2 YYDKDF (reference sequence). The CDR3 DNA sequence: TGTGCCACCAGCAATGGACTAGGGAATCAGCCCCAGCATTTT. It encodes CATSNGLGNQPQHF.

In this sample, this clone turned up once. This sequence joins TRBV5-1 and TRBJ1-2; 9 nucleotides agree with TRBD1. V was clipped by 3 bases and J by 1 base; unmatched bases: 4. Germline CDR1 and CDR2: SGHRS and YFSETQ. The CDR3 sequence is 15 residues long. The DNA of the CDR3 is TGCGCCAGCAGCTCAACAGGGGGCGTTAACTATGGCTACACCTTC. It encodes CASSSTGGVNYGYTF.

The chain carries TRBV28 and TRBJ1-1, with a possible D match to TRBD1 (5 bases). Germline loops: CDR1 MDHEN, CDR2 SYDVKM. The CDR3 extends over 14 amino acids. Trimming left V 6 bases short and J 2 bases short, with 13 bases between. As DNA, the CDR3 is TGTGCCAGCAGCCCGGGACTCCTTAACACTGAAGCTTTCTTT. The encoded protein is CASSPGLLNTEAFF.

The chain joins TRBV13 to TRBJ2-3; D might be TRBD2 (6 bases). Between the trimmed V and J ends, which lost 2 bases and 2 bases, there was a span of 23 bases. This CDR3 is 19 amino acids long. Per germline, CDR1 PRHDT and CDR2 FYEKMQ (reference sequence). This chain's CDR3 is CASSLSWAGPSNYTDTQYF. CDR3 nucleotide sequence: TGTGCCAGCAGCTTATCTTGGGCGGGACCCTCTAATTACACAGATACGCAGTATTTT.

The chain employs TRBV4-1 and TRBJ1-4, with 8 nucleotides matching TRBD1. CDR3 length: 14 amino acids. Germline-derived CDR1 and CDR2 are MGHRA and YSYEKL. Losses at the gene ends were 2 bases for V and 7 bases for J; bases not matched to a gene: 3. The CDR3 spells CASSQQGAPEKLFF. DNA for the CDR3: TGCGCCAGCAGCCAACAGGGGGCGCCTGAAAAACTGTTTTTT.

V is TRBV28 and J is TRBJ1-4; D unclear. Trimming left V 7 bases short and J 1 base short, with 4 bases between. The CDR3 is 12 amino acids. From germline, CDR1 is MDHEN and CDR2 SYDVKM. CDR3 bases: TGTGCCAGCACAGAAACTAATGAAAAACTGTTTTTT. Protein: CASTETNEKLFF.